The entry that follows covers one TCR beta chain sequence. The antigen is undetermined. The data were obtained in a study of T cell responses to AZD1222 COVID-19 vaccine. Points from the study as a whole: There were mostly white British donors and more females than males, and clonal diversity was possibly underestimated. Close to half of spike-specific TCRs reportedly recognize unmutated variant regions.

Clones were read by immunoSEQ multiplex PCR, and TCRdb kept only the in-frame ones, dropping some. The sample holds 150,000 to 200,000 clones, about 90% seen once. The sequenced sample was peripheral blood, obtained on day 0 of AZD1222 vaccination. This clonotype originated in an adult in good health.

The CDR3 bases are TGTGCCACAGGACGGTCGGGGGAATCTAATGAAAAACTGTTTTTT. Protein: CATGRSGESNEKLFF. The chain is built from TRBV28 and TRBJ1-4, with D perhaps TRBD1 (5 bases). This CDR3 is 15 amino acids long. V was cut by 10 bases and J by 3 bases, with 18 bases left in between. Per germline, CDR1 MDHEN and CDR2 SYDVKM.